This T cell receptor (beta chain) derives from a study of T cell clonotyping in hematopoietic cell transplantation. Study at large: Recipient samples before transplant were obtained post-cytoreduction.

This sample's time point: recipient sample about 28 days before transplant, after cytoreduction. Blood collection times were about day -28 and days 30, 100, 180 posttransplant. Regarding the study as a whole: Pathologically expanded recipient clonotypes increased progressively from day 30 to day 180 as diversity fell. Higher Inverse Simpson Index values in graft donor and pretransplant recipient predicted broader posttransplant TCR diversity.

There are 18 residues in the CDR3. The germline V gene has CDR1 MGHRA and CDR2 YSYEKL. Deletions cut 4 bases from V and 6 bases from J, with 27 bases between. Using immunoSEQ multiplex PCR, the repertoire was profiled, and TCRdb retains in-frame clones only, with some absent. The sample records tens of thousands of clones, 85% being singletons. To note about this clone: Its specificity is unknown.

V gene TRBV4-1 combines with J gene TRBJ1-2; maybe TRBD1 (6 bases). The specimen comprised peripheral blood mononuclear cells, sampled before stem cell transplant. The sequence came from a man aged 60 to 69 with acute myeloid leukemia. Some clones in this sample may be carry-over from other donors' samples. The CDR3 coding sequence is TGCGCCAGCAGCCCTATAGGGACACGCGGCGAACGGGAGGATGGCTACACCTTC. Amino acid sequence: CASSPIGTRGEREDGYTF.